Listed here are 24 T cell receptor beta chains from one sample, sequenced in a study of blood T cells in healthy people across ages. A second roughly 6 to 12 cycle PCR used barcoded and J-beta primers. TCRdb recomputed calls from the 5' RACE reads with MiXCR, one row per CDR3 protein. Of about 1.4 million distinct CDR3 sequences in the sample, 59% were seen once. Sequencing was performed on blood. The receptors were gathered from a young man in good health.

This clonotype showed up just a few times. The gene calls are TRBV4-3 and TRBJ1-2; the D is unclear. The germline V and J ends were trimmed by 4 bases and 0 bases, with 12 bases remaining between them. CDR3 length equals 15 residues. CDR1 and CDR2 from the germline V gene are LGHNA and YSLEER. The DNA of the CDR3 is TGCGCCAGCAGCCGGGAAAGAGCTTCTAACTATGGCTACACCTTC. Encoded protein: CASSRERASNYGYTF.

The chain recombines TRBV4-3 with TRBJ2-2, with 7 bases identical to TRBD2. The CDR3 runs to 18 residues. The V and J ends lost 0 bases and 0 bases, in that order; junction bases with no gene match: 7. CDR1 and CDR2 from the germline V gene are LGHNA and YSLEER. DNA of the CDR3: TGCGCCAGCAGCCAAGAGCGGGCTAGCGGCCCGAACACCGGGGAGCTGTTTTTT. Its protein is CASSQERASGPNTGELFF.

The CDR3 spells CASNSRPSNQPQHF. Written as DNA, the CDR3 is TGTGCCAGCAATAGTAGGCCCTCCAATCAGCCCCAGCATTTT. This rearrangement joins TRBV6-5 to TRBJ1-5; D ambiguous. Germline V CDR1 and CDR2: MNHEY, SVGAGI. There are 14 residues in the CDR3. Trimming took 7 bases from V and 3 from J, leaving 13 bases between them.

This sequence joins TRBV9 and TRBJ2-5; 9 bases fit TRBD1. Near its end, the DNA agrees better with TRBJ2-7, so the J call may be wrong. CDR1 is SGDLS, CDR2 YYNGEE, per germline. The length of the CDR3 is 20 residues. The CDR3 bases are TGTGCCAGCAGCGTAAACGATTTAGGACAGGGGAAGAGGTTTTTACGCGAGCAGTACTTC. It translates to CASSVNDLGQGKRFLREQYF.

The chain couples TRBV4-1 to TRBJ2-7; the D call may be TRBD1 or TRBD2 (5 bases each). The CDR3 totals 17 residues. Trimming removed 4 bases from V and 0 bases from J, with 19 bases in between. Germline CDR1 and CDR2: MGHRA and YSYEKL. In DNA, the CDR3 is TGCGCCAGCAGCCCACAATGGGGCCCGGGGAGCTCCTACGAGCAGTACTTC. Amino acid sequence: CASSPQWGPGSSYEQYF.

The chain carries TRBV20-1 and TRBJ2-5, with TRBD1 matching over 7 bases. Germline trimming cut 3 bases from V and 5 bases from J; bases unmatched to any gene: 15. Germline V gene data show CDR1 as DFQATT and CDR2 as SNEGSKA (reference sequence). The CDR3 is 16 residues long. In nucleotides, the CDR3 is TGCAGTGCTAGCCCGCACGACAGGGAGAACGTTGAGACCCAGTACTTC. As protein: CSASPHDRENVETQYF.

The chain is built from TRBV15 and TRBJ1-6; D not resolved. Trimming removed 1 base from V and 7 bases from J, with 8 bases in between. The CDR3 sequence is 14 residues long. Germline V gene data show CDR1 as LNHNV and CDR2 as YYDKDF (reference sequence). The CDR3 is CATSRGVGNSPLHF. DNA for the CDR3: TGTGCCACCAGCAGAGGGGTCGGGAATTCACCCCTCCACTTT.

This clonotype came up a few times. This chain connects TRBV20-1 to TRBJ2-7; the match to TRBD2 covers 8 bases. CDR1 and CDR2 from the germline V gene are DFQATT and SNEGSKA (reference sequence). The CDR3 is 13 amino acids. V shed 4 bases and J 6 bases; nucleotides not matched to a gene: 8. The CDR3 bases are TGCAGTGCTACCCCGGGGGGGGAGGGCGAGCAGTACTTC. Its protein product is CSATPGGEGEQYF.

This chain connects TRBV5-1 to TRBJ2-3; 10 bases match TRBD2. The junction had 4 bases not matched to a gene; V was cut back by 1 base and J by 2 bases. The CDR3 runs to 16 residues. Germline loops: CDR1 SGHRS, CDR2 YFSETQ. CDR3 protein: CASSLSGGELTDTQYF. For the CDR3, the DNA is TGCGCCAGCAGCTTGAGCGGGGGGGAACTCACAGATACGCAGTATTTT.

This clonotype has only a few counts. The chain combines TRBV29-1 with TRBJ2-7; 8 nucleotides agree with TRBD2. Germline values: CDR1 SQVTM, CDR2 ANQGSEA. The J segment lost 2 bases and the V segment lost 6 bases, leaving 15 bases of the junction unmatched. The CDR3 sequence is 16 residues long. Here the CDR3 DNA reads TGCAGCGTCATGTTTGGAGGCGGGAGGCCCACCTACGAGCAGTACTTC. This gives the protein CSVMFGGGRPTYEQYF.

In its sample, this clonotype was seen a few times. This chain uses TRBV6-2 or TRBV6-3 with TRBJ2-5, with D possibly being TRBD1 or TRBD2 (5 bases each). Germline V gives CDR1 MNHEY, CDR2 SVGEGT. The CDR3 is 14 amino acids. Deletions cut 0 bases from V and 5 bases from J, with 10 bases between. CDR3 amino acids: CASSYSDEGETQYF. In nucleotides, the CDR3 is TGTGCCAGCAGTTACTCTGATGAGGGGGAGACCCAGTACTTC.

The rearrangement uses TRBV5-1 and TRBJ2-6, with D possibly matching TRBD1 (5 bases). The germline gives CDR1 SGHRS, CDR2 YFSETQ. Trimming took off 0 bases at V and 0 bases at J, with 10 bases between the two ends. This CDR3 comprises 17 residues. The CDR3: CASSLDRFLSGANVLTF. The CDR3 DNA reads TGCGCCAGCAGCTTGGACAGGTTTCTCTCTGGGGCCAACGTCCTGACTTTC. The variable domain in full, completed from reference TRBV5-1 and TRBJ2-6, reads KAGVTQTPRYLIKTRGQQVTLSCSPISGHRSVSWYQQTPGQGLQFLFEYFSETQRNKGNFPGRFSGRQFSNSRSEMNVSTLELGDSALYLCASSLDRFLSGANVLTFGAGSRLTVL.

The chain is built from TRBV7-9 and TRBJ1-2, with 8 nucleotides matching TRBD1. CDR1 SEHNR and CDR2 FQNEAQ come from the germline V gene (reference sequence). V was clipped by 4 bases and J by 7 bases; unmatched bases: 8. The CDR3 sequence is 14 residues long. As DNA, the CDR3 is TGTGCCAGCAGCTCTCCGGACAGGGTTCCTGGCTACACCTTC. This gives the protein CASSSPDRVPGYTF.

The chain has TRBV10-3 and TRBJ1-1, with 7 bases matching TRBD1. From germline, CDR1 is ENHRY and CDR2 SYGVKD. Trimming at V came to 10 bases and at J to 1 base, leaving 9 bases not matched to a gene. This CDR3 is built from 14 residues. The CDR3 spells CATLPGTENTEAFF. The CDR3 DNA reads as TGTGCCACCCTACCCGGGACAGAGAACACTGAAGCTTTCTTT.

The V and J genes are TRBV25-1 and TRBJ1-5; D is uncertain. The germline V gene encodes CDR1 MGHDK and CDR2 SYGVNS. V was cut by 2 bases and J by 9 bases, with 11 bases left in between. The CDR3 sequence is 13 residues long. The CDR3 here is CASSEGGARPQHF. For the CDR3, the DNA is TGTGCCAGCAGTGAAGGTGGCGCGCGGCCCCAGCATTTT.

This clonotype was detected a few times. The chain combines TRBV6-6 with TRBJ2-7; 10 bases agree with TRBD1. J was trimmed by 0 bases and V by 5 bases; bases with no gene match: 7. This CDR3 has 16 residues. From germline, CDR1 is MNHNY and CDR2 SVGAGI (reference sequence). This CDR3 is CASSDTGTGVSYEQYF. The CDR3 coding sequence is TGTGCCAGCAGTGATACCGGGACAGGGGTCTCCTACGAGCAGTACTTC.

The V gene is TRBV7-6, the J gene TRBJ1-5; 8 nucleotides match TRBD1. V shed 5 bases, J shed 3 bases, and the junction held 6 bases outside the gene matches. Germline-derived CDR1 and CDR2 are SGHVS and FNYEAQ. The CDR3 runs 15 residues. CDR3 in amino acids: CASSPRTGLNQPQHF. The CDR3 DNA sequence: TGTGCCAGCAGCCCCAGGACAGGGCTCAATCAGCCCCAGCATTTT.

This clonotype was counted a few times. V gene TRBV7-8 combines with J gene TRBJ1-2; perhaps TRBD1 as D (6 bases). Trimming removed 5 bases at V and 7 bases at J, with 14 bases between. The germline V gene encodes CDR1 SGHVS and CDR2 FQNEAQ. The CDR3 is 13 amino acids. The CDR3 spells CASSLPGHLGYTF. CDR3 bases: TGTGCCAGCAGCCTCCCGGGACACCTTGGCTACACCTTC.

The chain's CDR3 is CASSFITTDTQYF. CDR3 bases: TGTGCCAGCAGCTTTATCACGACAGATACGCAGTATTTT. The rearrangement joins TRBV7-2 to TRBJ2-3; D remains unclear. The CDR3 has 13 amino acids. Germline V lookup: CDR1 SGHTA, CDR2 FQGNSA. Trimming took 3 bases from V and 3 from J, leaving 7 bases between them.

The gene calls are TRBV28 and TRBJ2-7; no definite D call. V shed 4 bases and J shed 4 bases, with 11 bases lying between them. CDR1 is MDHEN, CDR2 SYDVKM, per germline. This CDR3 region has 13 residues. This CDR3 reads CASSSPQTYEQYF. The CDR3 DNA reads TGTGCCAGCAGTTCCCCGCAGACGTACGAGCAGTACTTC.

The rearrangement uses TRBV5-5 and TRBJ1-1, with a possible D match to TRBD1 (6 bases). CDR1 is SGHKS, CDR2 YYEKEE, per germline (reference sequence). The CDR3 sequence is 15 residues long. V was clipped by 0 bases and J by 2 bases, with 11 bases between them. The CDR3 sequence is CASSLEGGPNTEAFF. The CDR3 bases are TGTGCCAGCAGCTTGGAGGGGGGCCCTAACACTGAAGCTTTCTTT.

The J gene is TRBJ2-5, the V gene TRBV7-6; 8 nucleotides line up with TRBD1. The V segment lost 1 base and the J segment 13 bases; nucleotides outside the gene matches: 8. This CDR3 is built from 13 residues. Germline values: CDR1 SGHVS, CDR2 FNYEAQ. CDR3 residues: CASSLGGTGSPYF. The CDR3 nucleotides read TGTGCCAGCAGCTTAGGTGGGACAGGATCACCGTACTTC.

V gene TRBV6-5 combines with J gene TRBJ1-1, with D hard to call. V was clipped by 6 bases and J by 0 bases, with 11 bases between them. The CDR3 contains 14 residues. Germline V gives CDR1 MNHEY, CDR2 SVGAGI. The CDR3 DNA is TGTGCCAGCAGGAGGTCTCTCATGAACACTGAAGCTTTCTTT. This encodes CASRRSLMNTEAFF.

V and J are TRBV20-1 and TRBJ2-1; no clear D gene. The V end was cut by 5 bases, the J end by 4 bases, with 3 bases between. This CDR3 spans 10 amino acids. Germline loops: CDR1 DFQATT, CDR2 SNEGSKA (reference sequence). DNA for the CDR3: TGCAGTGCTGCTTACAATGAGCAGTTCTTC. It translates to CSAAYNEQFF.